This TCR beta chain came from a study of Ad26.COV2.S vaccination and SARS-CoV-2 variants. Study observations and caveats: While placebo recipients had lower spike-specific TCR breadth, vaccine recipients had more. Analyses that measured TCR breadth and depth may have underestimated total T cell responses.

TCRdb's table, derived via immunoSEQ multiplex PCR, lists solely in-frame clones and lacks some. The table lists 350,000 to 450,000 clones, roughly 81% of them singletons. V gave up 6 bases and J gave up 4 bases, with 21 bases separating them. Germline values: CDR1 SQVTM, CDR2 ANQGSEA. The CDR3 sequence is 16 residues long. Turning to this clone: Its antigen remains unidentified.

Treatment given: 15 to 20 received Ad26.COV2.S at low or high dose, single or two shots; roughly 5 received placebo; per-sample allocation not given. The investigators took samples on day 63 after the first vaccine or placebo injection. The chain joins TRBV29-1 to TRBJ2-2, with D possibly being TRBD1 or TRBD2 (5 bases each). Sample: peripheral blood, taken in a trial of Ad26.COV2.S vaccine versus placebo. This sequence originates from a person aged 18-65 years who received the Ad26.COV2.S COVID-19 vaccine or a placebo. This CDR3 is CSVGTATDQGTGELFF. The CDR3 DNA is TGCAGCGTGGGGACCGCTACTGATCAGGGCACCGGGGAGCTGTTTTTT.